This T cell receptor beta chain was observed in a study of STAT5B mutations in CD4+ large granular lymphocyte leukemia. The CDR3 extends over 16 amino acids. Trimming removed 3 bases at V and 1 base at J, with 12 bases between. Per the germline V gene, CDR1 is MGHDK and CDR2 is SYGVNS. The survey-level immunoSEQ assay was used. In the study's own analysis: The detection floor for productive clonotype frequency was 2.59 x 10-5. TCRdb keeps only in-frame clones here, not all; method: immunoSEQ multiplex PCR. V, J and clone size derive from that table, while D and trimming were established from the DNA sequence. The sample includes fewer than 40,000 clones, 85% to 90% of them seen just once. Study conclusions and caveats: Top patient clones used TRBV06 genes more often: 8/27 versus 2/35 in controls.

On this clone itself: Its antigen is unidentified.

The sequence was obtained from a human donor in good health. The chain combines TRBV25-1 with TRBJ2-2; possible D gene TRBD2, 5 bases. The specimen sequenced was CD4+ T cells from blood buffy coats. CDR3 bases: TGTGCCAGCAGTGATTTAAGCCGGGGGAACACCGGGGAGCTGTTTTTT. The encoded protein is CASSDLSRGNTGELFF.